The entry that follows covers one T cell receptor (beta chain) sequence. This clonotype showed up many times. It has no known antigen specificity. No much larger clone is present one base from it, and per-base qualities are unavailable. This sample was taken from a study of T-cell reconstitution after alpha-beta-depleted transplantation in children (dated by TCRdb to between 2015 and 2016). Study-level background: T-cell immune reconstitution after TCRalphabeta/CD19-depleted allogeneic hematopoietic cell transplantation in children was quantitatively tracked in the study by means of TCR repertoire profiling. The paper's findings and limits, for the study overall: The frequencies of hyperexpanded clones fell over the following months, and after one year, T-cell counts and TCRbeta diversity were mostly attributed to newly produced T cells. The apparently early recovery of alphabetaT-cell counts about two months after transplant reportedly depended on only several hundred rapidly expanded clones that came from non-depleted graft cells. In some patients, the high TCRbeta diversity seen at day 60 was put down to recipient T cells and intrathymic progenitors that had survived conditioning.

Library construction relied on PCR. Reads for this sample came from an Illumina HiSeq 2500. TCR library preparation used molecular barcoding, with unique molecular identifiers applied to normalize quantification of the TCRbeta repertoire. TCRdb took the public reads, trimmed them with fastp at Q25, ran MiXCR for clone calling and kept in-frame beta chains. Here each entry gathers all rows of one CDR3 protein and keeps the most common genes and DNA. The sample table holds fewer than 250,000 distinct CDR3 sequences, of which 6.5% to 10% were seen once. The ten largest make up under 8% of the sample. Read against the paper, the sample's treatment or condition label means: allogeneic hematopoietic cell transplantation with graft depleted of TCRalphabeta T cells and CD19 B cells. Transplant recipients were children who received TCRalphabeta/CD19-depleted allogeneic hematopoietic cell grafts. Trimming removed 4 bases from V and 0 bases from J, leaving 19 bases between the germline ends. The germline V gene yields SGHRS for CDR1 and YFSETQ for CDR2. Its CDR3 holds 17 amino acids, cysteine through phenylalanine. The retained sequence is limited to the CDR3, 51 bases, with the frame set at the first base.

The receptor comes from a male patient younger than 18 who had a stem cell transplant for acute lymphoblastic leukemia, so the T cells may come from the graft donor. The chain is encoded by TRBV5-1 joined to TRBJ1-1, with the D gene uncertain. The sequencing here drew on PBMCs, mostly from graft donor cells, taken 180 days after TCRalphabeta/CD19-depleted stem cell transplant. The DNA sequence is given as TGCGCCAGCAGCATCCGGGCCGCACCTCGGATGAACACTGAAGCTTTCTTT. Its coded protein is CASSIRAAPRMNTEAFF. The variable domain in full, with residues beyond the CDR3 obtained from the reference TRBV5-1 and TRBJ1-1 genes, is KAGVTQTPRYLIKTRGQQVTLSCSPISGHRSVSWYQQTPGQGLQFLFEYFSETQRNKGNFPGRFSGRQFSNSRSEMNVSTLELGDSALYLCASSIRAAPRMNTEAFFGQGTRLTVV.